This T cell receptor (beta chain) was documented in a study of stem cell transplantation in POMP-related autoinflammatory disease. PRAID combined immunodeficiency and autoinflammation. Note on this clone: The antigen is undetermined.

Profiling relied on immunoSEQ multiplex PCR, and the TCRdb table lists in-frame clones only, not all of them. The data show some 29,000 clones, with 85% to 90% seen just once and roughly 0.7% held by the top ten. The germline V gene has CDR1 MGHRA and CDR2 YSYEKL. CDR3 size: 17 residues. The V and J ends lost 0 bases and 7 bases, in that order; junction bases with no gene match: 9. The study, taken as a whole, reports: Across all analyzed T-cell subsets, patients with PRAID tended toward reduced diversity and increased clonality.

This TCR was recovered from a human donor with POMP-related autoinflammation and immune dysregulation (PRAID). The rearrangement links TRBV4-1 to TRBJ1-4, with TRBD1 matching over 9 bases. Sequencing used CD4+ T cells from PBMCs, obtained before stem cell transplantation. CDR3 residues: CASSQDIGTGLIEKLFF. DNA of the CDR3: TGCGCCAGCAGCCAAGATATCGGGACAGGGTTGATTGAAAAACTGTTTTTT.